This T cell receptor beta chain comes out of a study of CD8 T cells in ankylosing spondylitis. Notes on the study in general: Within ankylosing spondylitis blood, a TCR beta motif made up of roughly eight highly homologous variants appeared to be characteristic. The clones that were linked to disease were reported to be significantly enriched in matched synovial fluid samples from ankylosing spondylitis patients.

It was by quantitative 5'-RACE with molecular barcodes that TCR beta libraries were made. MiXCR, applied by TCRdb to the 5' RACE reads, yields one record per CDR3 protein. This sample carries approximately 130,000 distinct CDR3 sequences, roughly 11% of them seen once, and the ten largest clones take around 4.3%. This clonotype was counted many times. The antigen is undetermined. Germline CDR1 and CDR2: MNHEY and SVGAGI. V was clipped by 2 bases and J by 5 bases; unmatched bases: 3. This CDR3 is 14 amino acids long. The chain links TRBV6-5 to TRBJ2-3, with 8 bases lining up with TRBD2. This sequence was found in a female donor with ankylosing spondylitis or in good health (not recorded which). Sequenced input: blood, either unsorted or a sorted T cell fraction (not recorded which). Here the CDR3 reads CASSYGAGVDTQYF. DNA of the CDR3: TGTGCCAGCAGTTACGGAGCGGGGGTAGATACGCAGTATTTT.